This note documents a single T cell receptor beta chain sequence. Antigen unknown. Germline V gene sequence: CDR1 SQVTM, CDR2 ANQGSEA. Trimming took 0 bases from V and 1 from J; bases not matched to a gene: 5. This CDR3 comprises 16 residues. Here immunoSEQ multiplex PCR was the method, and the copy in TCRdb shows in-frame clones only, minus some. The repertoire consists of about 580,000 clones, with roughly 98% occurring once and the leading ten covering 0.3%. The sample originates from a study of shared clonotypes between healthy human individuals. About the study: CD4 naive and memory got three plates each, CD8 naive two, CD8 memory one.

Study observations and caveats: Approximately 5.3% was the fraction of naive CD4 clonotypes found shared across several donors. Sampling covered nothing but blood. Tissue TCR repertoires likely differ from those found in blood.

CD45RO-negative CD8 cells positively selected for CCR7 made up the naive population, which excluded terminally differentiated effector memory CD45RA+ cells. This chain links TRBV29-1 with TRBJ2-1, with 8 bases that match TRBD2. The receptor was isolated from a man younger than 40 in good health. Sequences were obtained from naive CD8+ T cells sorted from blood. The CDR3 bases are TGCAGCGTTGAAGATGGAAGCGGGAGATCCTACAATGAGCAGTTCTTC. Translation gives CSVEDGSGRSYNEQFF.